Many counts were recorded for the clone carrying this T cell receptor beta chain. CDR1 is DFQATT, CDR2 SNEGSKA, per germline (reference sequence). The CDR3 contains 14 residues. V was trimmed by 0 bases and J by 4 bases, leaving 12 bases between them. This entry is derived from a study of T cells after yellow fever vaccination. A process of 5'RACE template switching, which added a universal primer site and UMIs, was used to make TCR cDNA. TCRdb reprocessed the 5' RACE reads with MiXCR, giving one entry per CDR3 protein. This repertoire shows around 250,000 distinct CDR3 sequences, roughly 4.8% found once; its top ten account for about 3.5%.

The TCR was taken from a man aged 18 to 29 who received the YFV17D yellow fever vaccine. The specimen comprised CD4+ T cells sorted from PBMCs, sampled on the day of the yellow fever booster vaccination. V and J are TRBV20-1 and TRBJ2-5, with D uncertain. The CDR3 spells CSARDPLTRETQYF. The DNA for the CDR3 is TGCAGTGCTAGAGATCCCCTCACCCGAGAGACCCAGTACTTC.